Listed below are T cell receptor beta chains from one sample, sequenced in a study of shared clonotypes between healthy human individuals. Repertoires were generated with immunoSEQ multiplex PCR, while TCRdb's copy carries only in-frame clones and drops some. The top ten hold 0.9% to 1.4% of the sample, which has some 2,000,000 clones, about 95% seen once. Sequencing input: naive CD8+ T cells sorted from blood. The receptors were sampled from a man aged 18 to 30 in good health. CDR3s include the opening cysteine and the closing phenylalanine or tryptophan. Fields, in order: clone size, J gene, D gene, V gene, CDR3 protein, CDR3 DNA. D genes are given only for firm matches. Clone size appears in some rows only: once, few, many, or a class for an expanded clone.

.	TRBJ1-1	.	TRBV13	CASSSYRVGNTEAFF	TGTGCCAGCAGCTCTTACAGGGTCGGGAACACTGAAGCTTTCTTT
.	TRBJ2-7	.	TRBV5-4	CASSFFGGVSSYEQYF	TGTGCCAGCAGCTTTTTTGGCGGGGTGAGCTCCTACGAGCAGTACTTC
.	TRBJ1-3	.	TRBV27	CASSPDSYSGNTIYF	TGTGCCAGCAGTCCCGACAGCTACTCTGGAAACACCATATATTTT
.	TRBJ2-7	.	TRBV4-1	CASSQLGEQYF	TGCGCCAGCAGCCAACTGGGGGAGCAGTACTTC
once	TRBJ2-7	TRBD1	TRBV6-4	CASSLGKKGQSYEQYF	TGTGCCAGCAGCTTAGGGAAAAAGGGACAGTCCTACGAGCAGTACTTC
few	TRBJ1-1	.	TRBV4-1	CASSQVLKNTEAFF	TGCGCCAGCAGCCAAGTTCTTAAGAACACTGAAGCTTTCTTT
.	TRBJ2-3	.	TRBV2	CASSDARGSTDTQYF	TGTGCCAGCAGTGATGCCAGGGGCTCTACAGATACGCAGTATTTT
.	TRBJ2-7	TRBD2	TRBV10-1	CASSEPGGAGEQYF	TGCGCCAGCAGTGAGCCGGGGGGGGCTGGCGAGCAGTACTTC
once	TRBJ2-2	TRBD2	TRBV2	CASSGGFLAGELFF	TGTGCCAGCAGCGGGGGGTTTTTAGCCGGGGAGCTGTTTTTT
.	TRBJ1-2	.	TRBV29-1	CSDLTGYGYTF	TGCAGCGACCTGACAGGCTATGGCTACACCTTC
.	TRBJ2-7	.	TRBV4-1	CASSQGLPYEQYF	TGCGCCAGCAGCCAGGGACTCCCCTACGAGCAGTACTTC
once	TRBJ1-3	.	TRBV4-1	CASSQDAASSGNTIYF	TGCGCCAGCAGCCAAGATGCGGCGAGCTCTGGAAACACCATATATTTT
.	TRBJ1-1	.	TRBV5-5	CASSLLSTEAFF	TGTGCCAGCAGCTTGCTGTCCACTGAAGCTTTCTTT
.	TRBJ2-3	.	TRBV7-9	CASSSAIGGKVADTQYF	TGTGCCAGCAGCTCCGCCATAGGCGGGAAAGTGGCAGATACGCAGTATTTT
.	TRBJ2-7	.	TRBV6-5	CASSYSRDSQSYEQYF	TGTGCCAGCAGTTACTCGCGGGACAGCCAATCCTACGAGCAGTACTTC
.	TRBJ2-7	.	TRBV5-6	CASSTGSSYEQYF	TGTGCCAGCAGCACGGGCAGTTCCTACGAGCAGTACTTC
.	TRBJ1-2	.	TRBV25-1	CASSEQNGYTF	TGTGCCAGCAGTGAACAAAACGGCTACACCTTC
.	TRBJ2-1	.	TRBV6-5	CASSYPGWTEQFF	TGTGCCAGCAGTTACCCAGGGTGGACTGAGCAGTTCTTC
.	TRBJ2-1	.	TRBV13	CASSLGVNEQFF	TGTGCCAGCAGCTTAGGTGTGAATGAGCAGTTCTTC
.	TRBJ1-1	.	TRBV15	CATSREQNTEAFF	TGTGCCACCAGCAGAGAACAGAACACTGAAGCTTTCTTT
.	TRBJ2-1	.	TRBV4-1	CASSQDLEGLGTYNEQFF	TGCGCCAGCAGCCAAGATTTGGAGGGCTTGGGGACCTACAATGAGCAGTTCTTC
.	TRBJ1-6	.	TRBV7-3	CASSSTGNSPLHF	TGTGCCAGCAGCTCAACAGGGAATTCACCCCTCCACTTT
.	TRBJ2-7	.	TRBV30	CAWSVSSQTDEQYF	TGTGCCTGGAGTGTGTCCAGCCAGACCGACGAGCAGTACTTC
.	TRBJ1-2	.	TRBV10-2	CASSETGHHYGYTF	TGCGCCAGCAGTGAGACAGGGCACCACTATGGCTACACCTTC
.	TRBJ2-1	TRBD2	TRBV5-1	CASSLTLSGTSGTDSYNEQFF	TGCGCCAGCAGCTTGACCCTTTCCGGGACTAGCGGGACTGACTCCTACAATGAGCAGTTCTTC
.	TRBJ2-7	.	TRBV7-9	CASSSSQGWASYEQYF	TGTGCCAGCAGCTCATCCCAGGGGTGGGCCTCCTACGAGCAGTACTTC
.	TRBJ2-5	.	TRBV9	CASSDGQGETQYF	TGTGCCAGCTCCGACGGGCAGGGGGAGACCCAGTACTTC
.	TRBJ1-2	.	TRBV13	CASSFWSDSSNYGYTF	TGTGCCAGCAGCTTTTGGTCAGACAGCTCTAACTATGGCTACACCTTC
.	TRBJ2-3	.	TRBV4-3	CASSQDGAGSTDTQYF	TGCGCCAGCAGCCAAGACGGCGCGGGCAGCACAGATACGCAGTATTTT
.	TRBJ2-7	.	TRBV4-1	CASSPELTYEQYF	TGCGCCAGCAGCCCTGAACTTACCTACGAGCAGTACTTC
.	TRBJ1-2	TRBD1	TRBV27	CASSLSEGGPWGYTF	TGTGCCAGCAGTTTATCGGAAGGGGGCCCTTGGGGCTACACCTTC
.	TRBJ2-2	TRBD2	TRBV7-9	CASSFGLAGIEDGELFF	TGTGCCAGCAGTTTTGGACTAGCGGGAATCGAAGACGGGGAGCTGTTTTTT
.	TRBJ2-2	TRBD1	TRBV29-1	CSVFDRAGELFF	TGCAGCGTTTTCGACAGGGCCGGGGAGCTGTTTTTT
.	TRBJ1-2	.	TRBV2	CASSEIQSYGYTF	TGTGCCAGCAGTGAAATCCAGAGCTATGGCTACACCTTC
.	TRBJ2-1	.	TRBV5-1	CASSVDADNEQFF	TGCGCCAGCAGCGTCGACGCTGACAATGAGCAGTTCTTC
.	TRBJ1-2	.	TRBV15	CAGRWGERRKANYGYTF	TGTGCCGGAAGGTGGGGGGAAAGAAGAAAAGCTAACTATGGCTACACCTTC
.	TRBJ1-3	TRBD1	TRBV6-1	CASITGDSGNTIYF	TGTGCCAGCATAACAGGGGACTCTGGAAACACCATATATTTT
.	TRBJ2-1	.	TRBV7-9	CASSLSLQSYNEQFF	TGTGCCAGCAGCCTAAGCCTACAGTCCTACAATGAGCAGTTCTTC
.	TRBJ2-5	.	TRBV6-6	CASRQTYGETQYF	TGTGCCAGCAGGCAGACATACGGAGAGACCCAGTACTTC
.	TRBJ2-5	TRBD2	TRBV4-3	CASSRGTSGSQETQYF	TGCGCCAGCAGCCGTGGGACTAGCGGGAGTCAAGAGACCCAGTACTTC
.	TRBJ2-7	TRBD2	TRBV6-5	CASRELAGGFYEQYF	TGTGCCAGCAGGGAACTAGCGGGGGGGTTCTACGAGCAGTACTTC
once	TRBJ2-1	TRBD2	TRBV5-8	CASSLFLAGVNEQFF	TGTGCCAGCAGCTTGTTCCTAGCGGGAGTAAATGAGCAGTTCTTC
.	TRBJ2-7	TRBD2	TRBV27	CASSLSPGTSNYEQYF	TGTGCCAGCAGTTTATCCCCCGGGACTAGCAACTACGAGCAGTACTTC
.	TRBJ2-1	.	TRBV5-4	CASTWAGSYNEQFF	TGTGCCAGCACCTGGGCGGGGTCCTACAATGAGCAGTTCTTC
.	TRBJ2-2	.	TRBV9	CASSVTNGGELFF	TGTGCCAGCAGCGTAACTAATGGCGGGGAGCTGTTTTTT
.	TRBJ2-7	.	TRBV2	CASSELQGSSYEQYF	TGTGCCAGCAGTGAACTACAGGGAAGCTCCTACGAGCAGTACTTC
.	TRBJ2-1	TRBD2	TRBV4-1	CASSQELAVYNEQFF	TGCGCCAGCAGCCAAGAGCTAGCGGTCTACAATGAGCAGTTCTTC
.	TRBJ2-5	.	TRBV4-1	CASSQGGLADQETQYF	TGCGCCAGCAGCCAGGGGGGGCTAGCGGATCAAGAGACCCAGTACTTC
.	TRBJ2-3	.	TRBV9	CASSASGFSTDTQYF	TGTGCCAGCAGCGCCTCGGGGTTTAGCACAGATACGCAGTATTTT
.	TRBJ1-1	.	TRBV4-1	CASSQDSGPMNTEAFF	TGCGCCAGCAGCCAAGATTCAGGGCCCATGAACACTGAAGCTTTCTTT
.	TRBJ2-7	.	TRBV19	CASMGEVSGEQYF	TGTGCCAGTATGGGTGAGGTATCGGGAGAGCAGTACTTC
.	TRBJ2-1	.	TRBV14	CASSPEVSYNEQFF	TGTGCCAGCAGCCCCGAAGTATCCTACAATGAGCAGTTCTTC
.	TRBJ2-3	TRBD2	TRBV6-1	CASSDWGLAGAPRYTQYF	TGTGCCAGCAGTGATTGGGGACTAGCGGGAGCCCCGCGATATACGCAGTATTTT
.	TRBJ2-7	.	TRBV9	CASSVMSGPYEQYF	TGTGCCAGCAGCGTAATGTCGGGGCCCTACGAGCAGTACTTC